These T cell receptor beta chains were read from a single sample in a study of PD-1 blockade in classical Hodgkin lymphoma. Produced via immunoSEQ multiplex PCR; TCRdb's table is partial and in-frame only. The repertoire holds 20,000 to 25,000 clones, with roughly 94% as singletons. Input material: peripheral blood mononuclear cells (PBMCs). Source of these receptors: a human donor with classical Hodgkin lymphoma. The CDR3 runs from the conserved cysteine through the conserved F or W. The D gene is left open where the match is weak. Expanded clones are given a class, and other clones once, few, many or no size at all.

CDR3: CASSHERVRQGDEQYF
DNA: TGTGCCAGCAGCCATGAGAGGGTAAGACAGGGCGACGAGCAGTACTTC
size: NA
V: TRBV7-8
J: TRBJ2-7
D: TRBD1

CDR3: CASSASGPRGELFF
DNA: TGTGCCAGCAGTGCCTCGGGGCCTCGGGGGGAGCTGTTTTTT
size: few
V: TRBV6-1
J: TRBJ2-2
D: NA

CDR3: CASSSGAYGYTF
DNA: TGTGCCAGCAGTTCAGGCGCCTATGGCTACACCTTC
size: NA
V: TRBV28
J: TRBJ1-2
D: NA

CDR3: CASSQDTGYNQPQHF
DNA: TGCGCCAGCAGCCAAGACACAGGGTACAATCAGCCCCAGCATTTT
size: NA
V: TRBV4-3
J: TRBJ1-5
D: NA

CDR3: CASSVGPRTGGTEAFF
DNA: TGTGCCAGCAGCGTAGGACCCCGTACAGGGGGCACTGAAGCTTTCTTT
size: NA
V: TRBV9
J: TRBJ1-1
D: TRBD1

CDR3: CASSPWESSYNEQFF
DNA: TGTGCCAGCAGTCCGTGGGAGAGCTCCTACAATGAGCAGTTCTTC
size: NA
V: TRBV6-4
J: TRBJ2-1
D: NA

CDR3: CATSRVRDEQFF
DNA: TGTGCCACCAGCAGAGTTCGGGATGAGCAGTTCTTC
size: NA
V: TRBV15
J: TRBJ2-1
D: NA

CDR3: CASSWGDETDTQYF
DNA: TGTGCCAGCAGTTGGGGGGATGAGACAGATACGCAGTATTTT
size: NA
V: TRBV27
J: TRBJ2-3
D: NA

CDR3: CASSRRGRSHGELFF
DNA: TGTGCCAGCAGCCGGAGGGGGCGATCACACGGGGAGCTGTTTTTT
size: NA
V: TRBV6-5
J: TRBJ2-2
D: NA

CDR3: CASSPRRGRYNEQFF
DNA: TGTGCCAGCAGTCCACGGCGGGGAAGGTACAATGAGCAGTTCTTC
size: few
V: TRBV6-1
J: TRBJ2-1
D: NA

CDR3: CASSKVGGGAWETQYF
DNA: TGTGCCAGCAGCAAAGTCGGCGGGGGGGCGTGGGAGACCCAGTACTTC
size: NA
V: TRBV7-2
J: TRBJ2-5
D: TRBD2

CDR3: CASSYSIQLAKNIQYF
DNA: TGTGCCAGCAGTTACTCGATACAGTTAGCCAAAAACATTCAGTACTTC
size: NA
V: TRBV6-5
J: TRBJ2-4
D: NA

CDR3: CASSQETAMGYGYTF
DNA: TGCGCCAGCAGCCAAGAGACGGCAATGGGCTATGGCTACACCTTC
size: once
V: TRBV4-3
J: TRBJ1-2
D: NA

CDR3: CASSSSVGPGGETQYF
DNA: TGTGCCAGCAGCTCTTCCGTCGGACCCGGAGGAGAGACCCAGTACTTC
size: NA
V: TRBV11-3
J: TRBJ2-5
D: NA

CDR3: CASSPRDRGYNEQFF
DNA: TGCGCCAGCAGCCCCCGGGACAGGGGGTACAATGAGCAGTTCTTC
size: NA
V: TRBV5-1
J: TRBJ2-1
D: TRBD1

CDR3: CASNPLRGSYNEQFF
DNA: TGTGCCAGCAATCCTCTTCGGGGGTCCTACAATGAGCAGTTCTTC
size: NA
V: TRBV7-2
J: TRBJ2-1
D: NA

CDR3: CASSLRGGNEQFF
DNA: TGTGCCAGCAGCTTACGAGGGGGCAATGAGCAGTTCTTC
size: NA
V: TRBV7-2
J: TRBJ2-1
D: NA

CDR3: CASSLEGGRMNTEAFF
DNA: TGTGCCAGCAGCTTAGAGGGTGGGCGCATGAACACTGAAGCTTTCTTT
size: NA
V: TRBV7-8
J: TRBJ1-1
D: NA

CDR3: CAISRQGSESSYNEQFF
DNA: TGTGCCATCAGTAGACAGGGATCGGAGAGCTCCTACAATGAGCAGTTCTTC
size: NA
V: TRBV10-3
J: TRBJ2-1
D: TRBD1

CDR3: CAINQRGYTGELFF
DNA: TGTGCCATCAACCAGCGGGGGTACACCGGGGAGCTGTTTTTT
size: once
V: TRBV10-3
J: TRBJ2-2
D: TRBD2

CDR3: CASSLLGGGGYTF
DNA: TGTGCCAGCAGTTTATTGGGTGGCGGAGGCTACACCTTC
size: NA
V: TRBV27
J: TRBJ1-2
D: NA

CDR3: CASSPNRGDRANYGYTF
DNA: TGTGCCAGTAGTCCTAACAGGGGAGACCGAGCTAACTATGGCTACACCTTC
size: NA
V: TRBV19
J: TRBJ1-2
D: TRBD1

CDR3: CASSLGRGRGNEQFF
DNA: TGTGCCAGCAGCTTAGGCCGAGGGAGAGGGAATGAGCAGTTCTTC
size: NA
V: TRBV13
J: TRBJ2-1
D: NA

CDR3: CAISLTSGSDTQYF
DNA: TGTGCCATCAGTTTGACTAGCGGGTCAGATACGCAGTATTTT
size: NA
V: TRBV10-3
J: TRBJ2-3
D: TRBD2

CDR3: CASSVSGTGVNEQFF
DNA: TGCGCCAGCAGCGTTTCCGGGACAGGGGTTAATGAGCAGTTCTTC
size: NA
V: TRBV5-1
J: TRBJ2-1
D: TRBD1

CDR3: CASTTEVTGELFF
DNA: TGTGCCAGTACGACAGAGGTCACCGGGGAGCTGTTTTTT
size: NA
V: TRBV19
J: TRBJ2-2
D: NA

CDR3: CASSQGGSDYEQYF
DNA: TGTGCCAGCAGCCAAGGAGGCAGCGACTACGAGCAGTACTTC
size: NA
V: TRBV4-2
J: TRBJ2-7
D: NA

CDR3: CASSSDLLYEQYF
DNA: TGCGCCAGCAGCTCCGACCTTCTCTACGAGCAGTACTTC
size: NA
V: TRBV5-1
J: TRBJ2-7
D: NA

CDR3: CASSYPGQGAAYEQYF
DNA: TGTGCCAGCAGTTACCCGGGACAGGGGGCCGCCTACGAGCAGTACTTC
size: once
V: TRBV6-6
J: TRBJ2-7
D: TRBD1

CDR3: CASSLGAGVTRGYTF
DNA: TGTGCCAGCAGCTTAGGGGCAGGGGTGACGAGGGGCTACACCTTC
size: few
V: TRBV7-2
J: TRBJ1-2
D: NA

CDR3: CASCLEGLAGVWNTGELFF
DNA: TGCGCCAGCTGCCTTGAGGGACTAGCGGGGGTCTGGAACACCGGGGAGCTGTTTTTT
size: NA
V: TRBV5-1
J: TRBJ2-2
D: TRBD2

CDR3: CASSSPETRTSGSYNEQFF
DNA: TGTGCCAGCAGCTCGCCCGAAACCAGGACTAGCGGGTCATACAATGAGCAGTTCTTC
size: NA
V: TRBV7-2
J: TRBJ2-1
D: TRBD2

CDR3: CASSLLADRSGGTQYF
DNA: TGCGCCAGCAGCTTGTTGGCCGACCGATCAGGGGGCACGCAGTATTTT
size: NA
V: TRBV5-1
J: TRBJ2-3
D: TRBD1

CDR3: CASSGDRFQPQHF
DNA: TGTGCCAGCAGTGGCGACAGGTTCCAGCCCCAGCATTTT
size: once
V: TRBV28
J: TRBJ1-5
D: NA

CDR3: CASSYIPLSSYNEQFF
DNA: TGTGCCAGCAGTTACATCCCCTTAAGCTCCTACAATGAGCAGTTCTTC
size: NA
V: TRBV6-5
J: TRBJ2-1
D: NA

CDR3: CASTGTSGAGGYNEQFF
DNA: TGTGCCAGCACCGGGACTAGCGGGGCCGGGGGTTACAATGAGCAGTTCTTC
size: NA
V: TRBV28
J: TRBJ2-1
D: TRBD2

CDR3: CASGDRKYNQPQHF
DNA: TGTGCCAGCGGGGACCGGAAATACAATCAGCCCCAGCATTTT
size: NA
V: TRBV2
J: TRBJ1-5
D: NA

CDR3: CSARPVGEQYF
DNA: TGCAGTGCTAGACCCGTGGGGGAGCAGTACTTC
size: NA
V: TRBV20-1
J: TRBJ2-7
D: NA

CDR3: CASSPIKGSITSGANVLTF
DNA: TGTGCCAGCTCACCAATAAAGGGCAGTATTACCTCTGGGGCCAACGTCCTGACTTTC
size: NA
V: TRBV18
J: TRBJ2-6
D: NA

CDR3: CASSPGQGVAFF
DNA: TGTGCCAGCAGCCCGGGACAGGGGGTAGCTTTCTTT
size: NA
V: TRBV28
J: TRBJ1-1
D: TRBD1

CDR3: CAWSGGHQNQPQHF
DNA: TGTGCCTGGAGTGGGGGACACCAGAATCAGCCCCAGCATTTT
size: NA
V: TRBV30
J: TRBJ1-5
D: NA

CDR3: CASSREAANEKLFF
DNA: TGTGCCAGCAGCCGGGAGGCAGCTAATGAAAAACTGTTTTTT
size: NA
V: TRBV5-6
J: TRBJ1-4
D: NA

CDR3: CAWEHRAVLGYEQYF
DNA: TGTGCCTGGGAACACAGGGCCGTACTCGGGTACGAGCAGTACTTC
size: NA
V: TRBV30
J: TRBJ2-7
D: NA

CDR3: CATSRTADFNQPQHF
DNA: TGTGCCACCAGCAGGACAGCGGACTTCAATCAGCCCCAGCATTTT
size: NA
V: TRBV19
J: TRBJ1-5
D: NA

CDR3: CASSVRDRVVGELFF
DNA: TGTGCCAGCAGCGTCCGGGACAGGGTCGTCGGGGAGCTGTTTTTT
size: NA
V: TRBV6-5
J: TRBJ2-2
D: TRBD1

CDR3: CASSVGTGSHYEQYF
DNA: TGTGCCAGCAGTGTGGGGACAGGGTCCCACTACGAGCAGTACTTC
size: NA
V: TRBV25-1
J: TRBJ2-7
D: TRBD1

CDR3: CASSADGLAGVAKNIQYF
DNA: TGTGCCAGTAGTGCCGATGGACTAGCGGGAGTAGCCAAAAACATTCAGTACTTC
size: NA
V: TRBV19
J: TRBJ2-4
D: TRBD2

CDR3: CASSLDIFSNQPQHF
DNA: TGTGCCAGCAGTCTCGACATATTTAGCAATCAGCCCCAGCATTTT
size: NA
V: TRBV28
J: TRBJ1-5
D: NA

CDR3: CASSPQLGTDTQYF
DNA: TGTGCCAGCAGTCCCCAACTTGGAACAGATACGCAGTATTTT
size: NA
V: TRBV27
J: TRBJ2-3
D: NA